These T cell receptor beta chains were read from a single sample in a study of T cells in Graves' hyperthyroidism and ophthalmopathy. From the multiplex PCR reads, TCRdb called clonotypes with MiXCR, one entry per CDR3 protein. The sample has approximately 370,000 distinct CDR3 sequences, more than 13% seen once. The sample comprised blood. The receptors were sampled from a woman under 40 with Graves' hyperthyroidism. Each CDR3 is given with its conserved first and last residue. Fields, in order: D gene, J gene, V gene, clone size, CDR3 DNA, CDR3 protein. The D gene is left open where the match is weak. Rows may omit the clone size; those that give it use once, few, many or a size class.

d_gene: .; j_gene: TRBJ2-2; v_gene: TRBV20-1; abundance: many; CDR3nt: TGCAGTGCTAGGGAGGGGGTCACCGGGGAGCTGTTTTTT; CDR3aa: CSAREGVTGELFF
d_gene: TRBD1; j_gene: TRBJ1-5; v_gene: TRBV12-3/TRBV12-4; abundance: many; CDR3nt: TGTGCCAGCAGTTTGGGACAGGGCTTCAATCAGCCCCAGCATTTT; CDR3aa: CASSLGQGFNQPQHF
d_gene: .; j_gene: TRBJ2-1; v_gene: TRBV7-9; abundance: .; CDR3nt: TGTGCCAGCAGCTTATTTGGCGGCAATGAGCAGTTCTTC; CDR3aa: CASSLFGGNEQFF
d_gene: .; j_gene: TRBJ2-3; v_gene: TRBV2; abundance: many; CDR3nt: TGTGCCATCGGTGGCACAGATACGCAGTATTTT; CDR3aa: CAIGGTDTQYF
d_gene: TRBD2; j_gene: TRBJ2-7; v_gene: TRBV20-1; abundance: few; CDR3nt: TGCAGTGCTACCGGACTAGTGGGAGGTCCCTACGAGCAGTACTTC; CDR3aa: CSATGLVGGPYEQYF
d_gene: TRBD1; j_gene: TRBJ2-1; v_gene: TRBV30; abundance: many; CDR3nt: TGTGCCTGGAGTGTACGTCAGGGGGCGTGGGATGAGCAGTTCTTC; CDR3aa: CAWSVRQGAWDEQFF
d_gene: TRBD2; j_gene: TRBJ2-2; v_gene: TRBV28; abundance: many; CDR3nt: TGTGCCAGCAGTTCCGGGACTAGCGGACCGTACACCACCGGGGAGCTGTTTTTT; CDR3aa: CASSSGTSGPYTTGELFF
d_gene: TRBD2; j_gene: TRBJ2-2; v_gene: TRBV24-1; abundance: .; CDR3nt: TGTGCCACCAGTGATCCACTAGCGGGAGGCAACACCGGGGAGCTGTTTTTT; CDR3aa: CATSDPLAGGNTGELFF
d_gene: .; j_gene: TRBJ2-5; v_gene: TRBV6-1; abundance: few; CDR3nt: TGTGCCAGCACCCCGTCCGGGAAAGAGACCCAGTACTTC; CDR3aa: CASTPSGKETQYF
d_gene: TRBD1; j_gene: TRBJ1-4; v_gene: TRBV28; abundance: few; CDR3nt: TGTGCCAGCAGTTTTTTCCGACCCCAGACAGGGACTAATGAAAAACTGTTTTTT; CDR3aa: CASSFFRPQTGTNEKLFF
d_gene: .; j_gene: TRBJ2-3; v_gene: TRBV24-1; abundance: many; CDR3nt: TGTGCCACCAGCTCAAGGACAGACACAGATACGCAGTATTTT; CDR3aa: CATSSRTDTDTQYF
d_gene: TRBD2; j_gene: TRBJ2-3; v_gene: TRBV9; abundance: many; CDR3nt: TGTGCCAGCAGCGCCTCAGCGGGGATGACAGATACGCAGTATTTT; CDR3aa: CASSASAGMTDTQYF
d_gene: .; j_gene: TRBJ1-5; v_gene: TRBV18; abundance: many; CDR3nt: TGTGCCAGCCAGAAGTCAGGGCTCAATCAGCCCCAGCATTTT; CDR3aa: CASQKSGLNQPQHF
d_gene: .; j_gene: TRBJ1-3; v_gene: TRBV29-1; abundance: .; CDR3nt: TGCAGCGTTGAGTACAGGCCGGGAAACACCATATATTTT; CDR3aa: CSVEYRPGNTIYF
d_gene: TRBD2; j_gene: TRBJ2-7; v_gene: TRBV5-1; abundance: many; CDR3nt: TGCGCCAGCAGCTTGGTCCCCAGCGGGGTTTCCTACGAGCAGTACTTC; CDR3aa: CASSLVPSGVSYEQYF
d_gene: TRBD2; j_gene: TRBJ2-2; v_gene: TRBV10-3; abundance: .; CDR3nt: TGTGCCATCAGTGATGGGGGGGACTCCGGCGCCGGGGAGCTGTTTTTT; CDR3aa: CAISDGGDSGAGELFF
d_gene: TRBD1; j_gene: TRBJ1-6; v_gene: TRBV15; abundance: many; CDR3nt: TGTGCCACCAGCTCAGGGGGGGATTCACCCCTCCACTTT; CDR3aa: CATSSGGDSPLHF
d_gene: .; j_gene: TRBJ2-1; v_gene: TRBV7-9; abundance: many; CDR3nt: TGTGCCAGCAGCTTACGAGGCTCAGACTCCTACAATGAGCAGTTCTTC; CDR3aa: CASSLRGSDSYNEQFF
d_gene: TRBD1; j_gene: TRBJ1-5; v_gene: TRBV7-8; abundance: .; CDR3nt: TGTGCCAGCAGCCCCTATAGTTCCCGACAGGGGTGGCATCAGCCCCAGCATTTT; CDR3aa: CASSPYSSRQGWHQPQHF
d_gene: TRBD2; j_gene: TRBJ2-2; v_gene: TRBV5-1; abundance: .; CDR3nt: TGCGCCAGCAGCTTGGTAACCGGGACTATTAACACCGGGGAGCTGTTTTTT; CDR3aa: CASSLVTGTINTGELFF
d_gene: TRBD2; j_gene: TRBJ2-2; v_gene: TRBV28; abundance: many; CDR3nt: TGTGCCAGCAGGGGGACTAGCGGGTCGAACACCGGGGAGCTGTTTTTT; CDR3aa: CASRGTSGSNTGELFF
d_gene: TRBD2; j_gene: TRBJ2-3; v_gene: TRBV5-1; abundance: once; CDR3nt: TGCGCCAGCAGCCCCTTGGCGGGAGGGACGTTAGATACGCAGTATTTT; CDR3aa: CASSPLAGGTLDTQYF